The following is a TCR beta chain sequence with its context. This entry is derived from a study of cytomegalovirus exposure and HLA in healthy donors. A multiplex PCR was run with 60 Vbeta primers and 13 Jbeta primers. Measured with immunoSEQ multiplex PCR; TCRdb has only the in-frame clones, and not every one. The data show approximately 67,000 clones, with around 63% seen just once and about 2% held by the top ten. From germline, CDR1 is SNHLY and CDR2 FYNNEI. CDR3 length equals 14 residues. The trim removed 5 bases at V and 0 bases at J, leaving 2 bases unmatched. Sequencing was carried out using PBMCs. This sequence joins TRBV2 and TRBJ1-2, with 8 bases matching TRBD1. The clonotype originates from a woman aged 30 to 39 in good health and CMV-seronegative. The CDR3 loop reads CASSLDRANYGYTF. CDR3 coding DNA: TGTGCCAGCAGTCTGGACAGGGCTAACTATGGCTACACCTTC.